Listed below are T cell receptor beta chains from one sample, sequenced in a study of T cell responses to AZD1222 COVID-19 vaccine. Clones were read by immunoSEQ multiplex PCR, and TCRdb kept only the in-frame ones, dropping some. Seen here are 100,000 to 150,000 clones, around 87% observed once, and the top ten hold less than 11%. This specimen was peripheral blood, taken on day 0 of AZD1222 vaccination. The receptors originated from an adult in good health. The CDR3 runs from the conserved cysteine through the conserved F or W. Fields, in order: clone size, D gene, V gene, J gene, CDR3 protein, CDR3 DNA. A D gene is named only where the DNA matches it firmly. Size values are once, few and many counts, or a class for expanded clones, and some rows have none.

>.|TRBD2|TRBV3-1/TRBV3-2|TRBJ2-1
CASSSRSGGAGEQFF
TGTGCCAGCAGCAGCCGCAGCGGGGGGGCCGGGGAGCAGTTCTTC
>few|TRBD2|TRBV5-1|TRBJ2-1
CASCLGGSSYNEQFF
TGCGCCAGCTGTTTAGGCGGGAGCTCCTACAATGAGCAGTTCTTC
>.|.|TRBV6-5|TRBJ1-3
CASSGDTFSGNTIYF
TGTGCCAGCAGCGGGGACACGTTCTCTGGAAACACCATATATTTT
>few|.|TRBV2|TRBJ1-3
CASSELLNTIYF
TGTGCCAGCAGTGAATTACTAAACACCATATATTTT
>.|.|TRBV12-3/TRBV12-4|TRBJ1-6
CASSRTDNSPLHF
TGTGCCAGCTCCAGGACGGATAATTCACCCCTCCACTTT
>.|.|TRBV6-5|TRBJ1-5
CASMGRDRYNQPQHF
TGTGCCAGCATGGGACGAGACAGATACAATCAGCCCCAGCATTTT
>.|TRBD1|TRBV7-3|TRBJ2-7
CASSPSPGQGYEQYF
TGTGCCAGCAGCCCCTCACCGGGACAGGGCTACGAGCAGTACTTC
>.|.|TRBV27|TRBJ2-2
CASRGWGTGELFF
TGTGCCTCGCGTGGATGGGGCACCGGGGAGCTGTTTTTT
>few|.|TRBV11-2|TRBJ1-3
CASSLTSTFGNTIYF
TGTGCCAGCAGCTTAACGTCTACTTTTGGAAACACCATATATTTT
>.|TRBD1|TRBV28|TRBJ1-5
CASTSDRGFNQPQHF
TGTGCCAGCACTTCTGACAGGGGTTTCAATCAGCCCCAGCATTTT
>.|TRBD1|TRBV27|TRBJ2-7
CASSLFGQGNYEQYF
TGTGCCAGCAGTTTATTTGGACAGGGGAACTACGAGCAGTACTTC
>.|.|TRBV21-1|TRBJ2-7
CARRDRGPRAQYF
TGTGCCAGACGGGACAGGGGCCCCCGGGCGCAGTACTTC
>.|TRBD1|TRBV11-2|TRBJ1-2
CASRTLTGKSRGYTF
TGTGCCAGCAGAACCCTGACAGGGAAATCGAGGGGCTACACCTTC
>.|.|TRBV27|TRBJ1-1
CASSLSRSGTEAFF
TGTGCCAGCAGTTTATCGAGATCCGGCACTGAAGCTTTCTTT
>.|.|TRBV11-2|TRBJ1-2
CASSLGQYGYTF
TGTGCCAGCAGCTTAGGACAGTATGGCTACACCTTC
>.|TRBD1|TRBV28|TRBJ2-7
CASSPGQDSYEQYF
TGTGCCAGCAGTCCCGGACAGGATTCCTACGAGCAGTACTTC